This TCR beta chain was sequenced during a study of CD8 T cells in Susac syndrome. Findings of the study overall: Acknowledgment was made by the study that its TCR sequencing and HLA analysis involved a relatively small number of individuals.

CD8+ and CD4+ T cells taken from blood had their TCR beta sequenced. TEMRA cells were FACS-enriched, unlike CD8+ and CD4+ T cells, which were negatively isolated. On this clonotype itself: Its antigen is currently unknown.

The CDR3 consists of 13 residues. V lost 4 bases to trimming and J lost 6 bases, with 10 bases between them. CDR1 is SGHTA, CDR2 FQGTGA, per germline. An input of 0.5 to 1 ug of RNA was subjected to reverse transcription using random hexamers. TCR beta CDR3 was amplified by immunoSEQ covering 54 Vbeta and 13 Jbeta. In TCRdb, the immunoSEQ multiplex PCR reads were re-called with MiXCR into one record per CDR3 protein. This table holds under 200,000 distinct CDR3 sequences, around 95% found once. The V call is TRBV7-3, the J call TRBJ2-1; D is undetermined. This TCR derives from a human donor in good health. The sequencing input was CD4+ T cells from PBMCs. The CDR3 loop reads CASSSGPLNEQFF. CDR3 coding DNA: TGTGCCAGCAGCTCAGGACCACTCAATGAGCAGTTCTTC.